What follows are 17 T cell receptor beta chains derived from one specimen sequenced in a study of shared clonotypes between healthy human individuals (dated by TCRdb to 2020 to 2022). The library was produced with the immunoSEQ multiplex PCR assay. TCRdb took over this immuneACCESS table, retaining in-frame rearrangements with V and J assigned. Such tables are incomplete; in checked studies, under half of the missing clones stem from an unresolved V gene, and the remainder is unexplained. This sample comprises 950,000 to 1,300,000 clones, around 75% of them detected only once. About 1.5% of the sample is taken by the ten largest. The sequencing input was memory CD4+ T cells sorted from blood. The cell subset or site label, as the study defines it: CD45RA-negative fraction. These receptors all stem from a man aged 18-30 years in good health.

On this clone itself: This sample also contains other DNA sequences that code for the same CDR3. The chain couples TRBV19 to TRBJ2-2; D ambiguous. The germline V gene has CDR1 LNHDA and CDR2 SQIVND (reference sequence). Trimming took 3 bases from V and 1 from J, leaving 6 bases between them. This CDR3 spans 14 amino acids. Here the CDR3 DNA reads TGTGCCAGTAGTATTTTGGAGAACACCGGGGAGCTGTTTTTT. Its protein product is CASSILENTGELFF.

The chain carries TRBV19 and TRBJ2-5; 7 bases are shared with TRBD2. The ends lost 2 bases at V and 5 bases at J; junction bases unmatched: 14. Germline V CDR1 and CDR2: LNHDA, SQIVND (reference sequence). This CDR3 has 17 amino acids. CDR3 loop: CASSITLGGGARETQYF. CDR3 in DNA: TGTGCCAGTAGTATAACCCTGGGGGGAGGGGCGCGGGAGACCCAGTACTTC.

The chain combines TRBV5-1 with TRBJ2-5, with 11 positions matching TRBD2. The CDR3 loop spans 16 amino acids. The germline V gene has CDR1 SGHRS and CDR2 YFSETQ. V trimming: 3 bases; J trimming: 2 bases; junction bases outside the gene matches: 6. This CDR3 reads CASSSLAGGQQETQYF. CDR3 coding DNA: TGCGCCAGCAGCTCGCTAGCGGGGGGCCAACAAGAGACCCAGTACTTC.

In its sample, this clone was seen once. The J gene is TRBJ2-5, the V gene TRBV4-2; 11 bases fit TRBD1. The J call is in doubt because the DNA end fits TRBJ2-7 better. Looked up from germline, CDR1 is LGHNA and CDR2 is YNFKEQ. This CDR3 spans 17 amino acids. CDR3 sequence: CASSQDFIGQGAYEQYF. CDR3 DNA sequence: TGTGCCAGCAGCCAAGATTTCATTGGACAGGGGGCTTACGAGCAGTACTTC.

This clone has just a few counts. The V gene is TRBV11-2, the J gene TRBJ2-7; TRBD1 agrees at 7 bases. The CDR3 extends over 17 amino acids. The junction had 12 bases not matched to a gene; V was cut back by 4 bases and J by 0 bases. Germline CDR1 reads SGHAT; CDR2 reads FQNNGV. CDR3 protein: CASSWPNGTEISYEQYF. CDR3 bases: TGTGCCAGCAGCTGGCCGAACGGGACAGAAATCTCCTACGAGCAGTACTTC.

The rearrangement joins TRBV11-2 to TRBJ2-2; 7 bases are a match to TRBD1. Trimming removed 3 bases from V and 5 bases from J; junction bases left unmatched: 3. CDR3 length: 14 amino acids. Looked up from germline, CDR1 is SGHAT and CDR2 is FQNNGV. In DNA, the CDR3 is TGTGCCAGCAGCTTGGACAGGATGACCGGGGAGCTGTTTTTT. This codes for CASSLDRMTGELFF.

The chain joins TRBV21-1 to TRBJ2-7. TRBV21-1 is reported as a pseudogene. The CDR3 spans 10 residues. The CDR3 coding sequence is TGTGCCAACAAGAGTAGCGAGCAGTACTTC. Protein sequence: CANKSSEQYF.

This clone was seen a handful of times. The genes are TRBV15 and TRBJ2-5; either TRBD1 or TRBD2 may supply D (5 bases each). The CDR3 sequence is 13 residues long. Trimming took off 1 base at V and 3 bases at J, with 6 bases between the two ends. CDR1 is LNHNV and CDR2 is YYDKDF in the germline V gene (reference sequence). CDR3 sequence (DNA): TGTGCCACCAGCAGAGGGGGGAAAGAGACCCAGTACTTC. Residues: CATSRGGKETQYF.

Details on this clone: An end of the junction differs from the germline gene, which may be a read error. This specimen includes other DNA sequences encoding the same CDR3. This chain links TRBV7-7 with TRBJ2-5, with D possibly being TRBD1 (5 bases). The CDR3 has 13 amino acids. Germline loops: CDR1 SSHAT, CDR2 FNYEAQ (reference sequence). CDR3 DNA: TGTGCTAGCAGCTTAGACAGACAAGAGACCCAGTACTTC. As protein: CASSLDRQETQYF.

Only a few counts were recorded for this clone. The rearrangement links TRBV29-1 to TRBJ2-2; D possibly matches TRBD1 or TRBD2 (5 bases each). The CDR3 is made up of 14 amino acids. From germline, CDR1 is SQVTM and CDR2 ANQGSEA. Trimming removed 3 bases at V and 8 bases at J, with 16 bases between. CDR3 sequence reads: CSVEAGTRRGELFF. CDR3 bases: TGCAGCGTTGAGGCCGGGACCCGGAGGGGGGAGCTGTTTTTT.

The chain carries TRBV11-3 and TRBJ1-1; weak D call: TRBD1 (5 bases). V was shortened by 4 bases and J by 4 bases, with 10 bases between the two germline ends. The germline CDR1 and CDR2 sequences are SGHNT and YENEEA. The CDR3 contains 13 residues. The CDR3 region is CASSYDSSTEAFF. The CDR3 DNA reads TGTGCCAGCAGCTACGACAGCAGCACTGAAGCTTTCTTT.

This clone was counted ten times or more. This sequence joins TRBV27 and TRBJ2-1; TRBD2 matches 10 bases. Germline values: CDR1 MNHEY, CDR2 SMNVEV (reference sequence). The CDR3 has 15 residues. Unmatched junction bases numbered 9, after V lost 4 bases and J lost 9 bases. CDR3 in amino acids: CASSSPGLALPEQFF. CDR3 in DNA: TGTGCCAGCAGTTCTCCGGGACTAGCGCTCCCTGAGCAGTTCTTC.

About this clone itself: Being one base from a much bigger clone, this may be a read error. This chain uses TRBV11-2 with TRBJ2-7; D is ambiguous. Trimming cost V 2 bases and J 0 bases, with 5 bases left between them. Germline-derived CDR1 and CDR2 are SGHAT and FQNNGV. This CDR3 contains 13 residues. The CDR3 here is CASSLQSSYEQYF. The CDR3 DNA sequence: TGTGCCAGCAGCTTACAGAGCTCCTACGAGCAGTACTTC.

This chain connects TRBV11-2 to TRBJ1-1; D may be TRBD1 (5 bases). Trimming stripped 7 bases from V and 11 bases from J, with 17 bases between. The germline gives CDR1 SGHAT, CDR2 FQNNGV. This CDR3 spans 12 amino acids. The CDR3 reads CASNAGLGRAFF. The DNA for the CDR3 is TGTGCCAGCAATGCGGGGCTTGGAAGGGCTTTCTTT.

The J gene is TRBJ1-2, the V gene TRBV29-1; possibly TRBD1 for D (5 bases). Per germline, CDR1 SQVTM and CDR2 ANQGSEA. There are 12 residues in the CDR3. Trimming shortened V by 3 bases and J by 4 bases, and 9 bases separated the two germline ends. The CDR3 DNA follows: TGCAGCGTTGACTTCGGGGCCTATGGCTACACCTTC. Its protein product is CSVDFGAYGYTF.

CDR3 amino acids: CASSSETGGEQFF. As DNA, the CDR3 is TGTGCCAGCAGCTCCGAGACAGGGGGTGAGCAGTTCTTC. The chain has TRBV5-4 and TRBJ2-1; 9 nucleotides align to TRBD1. CDR3 length equals 13 residues. The ends lost 3 bases at V and 9 bases at J; junction bases unmatched: 4. From germline, CDR1 is SGHNT and CDR2 YYREEE (reference sequence).

Note on this clone: With a much larger clone just one base away, this may be a read error. The chain uses TRBV7-2 and TRBJ2-2, with 15 bases identical to TRBD2. V was clipped by 5 bases and J by 7 bases; unmatched bases: 5. Germline-derived CDR1 and CDR2 are SGHTA and FQGNSA. This CDR3 is 16 amino acids long. This chain's CDR3 is CASSPGLAGGYGELFF. CDR3 nucleotides: TGTGCCAGCAGCCCAGGACTAGCGGGAGGGTACGGGGAGCTGTTTTTT.